Described below is a single TCR beta chain sequence and its context. Its antigen is still unknown. Base qualities are missing; no much larger clone stands one base away. The sample belongs to a study of blood T cells in healthy people across ages (dated by TCRdb to between 2014 and 2016). Context from the whole study: In model experiments, template switching captured about one uniquely barcoded TCR beta cDNA molecule for every two T cells. The study measured age-related changes in TCR beta repertoire diversity using deep sequencing normalized with unique cDNA molecular identifiers. The donors were divided into four age groups: young (average approximately 17 years), middle-aged (about 39), aged (approximately 62) and long-lived (roughly 86). Two additional independent replicas of 1 million unique cDNA reads from the same blood draw were analyzed for two donors (one aged 18 to 29 and one aged 80 or older).

What the study reported, not specific to this receptor: Observed TCR beta diversity per million T cells fell roughly linearly with age, and a significant reduction was already apparent by age roughly 40. The long-lived group showed more naive CD4+ T cells, fewer expanded clones and increased TCR diversity than the aged group, suggesting age selection. Because profiling used bulk unsorted PBMCs, naive and antigen-experienced compartments could not be compared conclusively. Because the CMV infection status of the donors was unknown, age-related changes in expanded clonotypes may potentially have been confounded. Total diversity estimates from one million sequenced T cells were considered lower bounds and underestimates. Observed TCR beta diversity correlated strongly with the percentage of naive T cells measured by flow cytometry.

Systemically healthy Caucasian individuals from Russia, some 40 in total and aged roughly 6 to 100 years, were included as donors. Approximately 9.3 milliliters of peripheral blood were drawn from each donor into EDTA-treated Vacutainer tubes. PBMCs were isolated by Ficoll-Paque density-gradient centrifugation, with at least 6 million obtained per sample. Total RNA, at least 5 micrograms per sample, was extracted from PBMCs with Trizol reagent. For every donor, flow cytometry on a PBMC aliquot measured the percentage of naive CD45RAhigh/CD27high T cells. According to the germline V gene, CDR1 reads MNHEY and CDR2 reads SVGEGT. The germline ends are 9 bases apart after V is trimmed by 2 bases and J by 7 bases. The CDR3 covers 12 residues, taking in both the cysteine and the phenylalanine. Only the CDR3 portion is preserved as DNA: 36 bases, with reading frame beginning at the first base. Library prep was done by 5' RACE. Instrument on record: Illumina HiSeq 2500. A second about 7 to 11 cycle PCR used a sample-barcoded 5' primer and a J-beta primer mix. A template-switch 5' adaptor carrying 12 random nucleotides introduced a unique molecular identifier onto each TCR beta cDNA molecule. Each sample yielded at least 2.5 million CDR3-containing paired-end reads. First-strand cDNA synthesis was performed from all RNA using the Mint cDNA synthesis kit, with priming by a TRBC-specific oligonucleotide. Following uracil-DNA glycosylase treatment, a first 18-cycle PCR with universal primers M1SS and BC2_uni_R was performed on all cDNA. Processing in the source paper ran as follows. Normalization of each sample was performed by random selection of 1 million high-quality reads, each carrying a distinct molecular identifier. Instead of being binned into consensus sequences, reads that shared molecular identifiers were thrown out. MiTCR, set to a Q25 quality threshold and the strictest error-elimination algorithm, was used for CDR3 identification, clonotype clustering and error correction. A nonparametric unseen species model with Euler transformation was used to estimate a lower bound on total TCR beta diversity. The public reads were run again by TCRdb, first through fastp at Q25 and then through MiXCR, and only productive beta chains were kept. Rows are unified per CDR3 protein, each entry keeping the most common DNA and genes. TCRdb's processing, not the study's, gives the V and J calls here. The sample data list more than 900,000 distinct CDR3 sequences, and almost 25% of these were observed just once. The biggest ten clones account for approximately 0.75% of the sample.

This same sample was also taken into another study, of T cells of mothers and their children. The other study reports the following: The donors were nine systemically healthy Caucasian individuals, made up of three mothers and their six children. cDNA synthesis used all of the extracted RNA, with approximately 1.4 ug of RNA in each 15 ul reaction. In the second PCR, the M1S primer added sample barcodes and 2-4 random nucleotides. Each mother yielded over 8.5 million TCR beta CDR3 reads and each child some 3 million reads. TCR recombination output is similarly shaped by thymic selection in related and unrelated pairs, with a minor effect exerted by inherited differences. Normalized repertoire overlap was always found to be slightly, but never significantly, higher in related mother-child pairs than in unrelated mother-child pairs. No persistent microchimeric T cell clones were found, with a detection sensitivity of 85 to 100 clones per million clonotypes. To look for features that set related mother-child pairs apart from unrelated individuals, the researchers ran deep NGS to compare the TCR beta repertoires of mothers and children. The mean age was roughly 44 +/- 4 years for the mothers and approximately 11 +/- 4 years for the children. After adapter ligation was performed with NEBNext reagents, the libraries were sequenced on an Illumina HiSeq 2000 with 100+100 nt paired-end reads. To prevent cross-contamination, the mother and child libraries were prepared one month apart and sequenced in separate runs. Each donor had between roughly 450,000 and 2,100,000 distinct TCR beta clonotypes identified. Naive TCR beta clonotypes were estimated from low-frequency clonotypes matched to each donor's FACS-determined naive share, without sorting.

The sequence was obtained from a girl aged 2-10 years in good health. The chain links TRBV6-2 or TRBV6-3 with TRBJ2-7; the D segment cannot be called with confidence. Sequencing used blood. The CDR3 loop reads CASSYPGREQYF. The base sequence is TGTGCCAGCAGTTACCCCGGCAGGGAGCAGTACTTC.